This T cell receptor beta chain was captured in a study of blood T cell repertoires in COVID-19. Study-level background: Sites across the United States, Italy and Spain contributed samples from acute and convalescent COVID-19.

Libraries were prepared by immunoSEQ multiplex PCR; TCRdb keeps only in-frame clonotypes and omits some of them. The sample consists of some 58,000 clones, over 75% of them appearing once. Per germline, CDR1 DFQATT and CDR2 SNEGSKA (reference sequence). The CDR3 length is 16 residues. The J segment lost 4 bases and the V segment lost 3 bases, leaving 13 bases of the junction unmatched. This clonotype originated in a man aged 55 to 70 with COVID-19, enrolled during active disease. The material sequenced was peripheral blood. The genes are TRBV20-1 and TRBJ1-2; 8 nucleotides line up with TRBD1. The DNA of the CDR3 is TGCAGTGCTAGTCCCAAGACAGGGGCGAACCTCTATGGCTACACCTTC. The encoded protein is CSASPKTGANLYGYTF.